The rows below give T cell receptor beta chains drawn from one sample of a study of blood T cells in healthy people across ages. Each CDR3 protein gets one entry after TCRdb re-called the 5' RACE reads with MiXCR. The data contain 1,800,000 or so distinct CDR3 sequences, roughly two fifths of them singletons. The sequenced sample was blood. The source of these receptors is a human donor in good health. The CDR3 runs from the conserved cysteine through the conserved F or W. The D gene is left open where the match is weak. The size field is filled for only some rows; it gives once, few, many or a size class.

>TRBD2|TRBJ2-2|few|TRBV7-3
TGTGCCAGCAGCTTAAGGGCCAGCGGGGGCCGTAACACCGGGGAGCTGTTTTTT
CASSLRASGGRNTGELFF
>-|TRBJ1-2|many|TRBV28
TGTGCCAGCAGCTTAATTGGCAGGGGATATGGCTACACCTTC
CASSLIGRGYGYTF
>-|TRBJ2-5|-|TRBV7-2
TGTGCCAGCAGATTCGCCGGGGAGACCCAGTACTTC
CASRFAGETQYF
>TRBD2|TRBJ2-5|-|TRBV20-1
TGCAGTGCTAGCTGGACTAGCGGGGGGAAGACCCAGTACTTC
CSASWTSGGKTQYF
>TRBD1|TRBJ2-7|-|TRBV6-5
TGTGCCAGCAGTTCACACCGGGACAGGGAATCCTACGAGCAGTACTTC
CASSSHRDRESYEQYF
>TRBD2|TRBJ2-1|-|TRBV11-2
TGTGCCAGCAGCTTAGTCTTGGCGGGGGGGCGTAGTGAGCGGTTCTTC
CASSLVLAGGRSERFF
>-|TRBJ2-1|few|TRBV12-3/TRBV12-4
TGTGCCAGCAGTTTTGGGGTTCCGGCCTACAATGAGCAGTTCTTC
CASSFGVPAYNEQFF
>-|TRBJ2-1|few|TRBV3-1
TGTGCCAGCAGCCAAGATCTTGGGCTAGCATACAATGAGCAGTTCTTC
CASSQDLGLAYNEQFF
>-|TRBJ2-1|-|TRBV3-1
TGTGCCAGCAGCCAAGTAAGTAGGTATCCACACAATGAGCAGTTCTTC
CASSQVSRYPHNEQFF
>-|TRBJ2-3|-|TRBV15
TGTGCCACCAGCCCTCGAATACAGCAAACTAGCACAGATACACAGTATTTT
CATSPRIQQTSTDTQYF
>-|TRBJ1-2|once|TRBV7-2
TGTGCCAGCAGCTTAGACGGGTTAACCTATGGCTACACCTTC
CASSLDGLTYGYTF
>-|TRBJ1-2|-|TRBV6-5
TGTGCCAGCAGGCTTATTTCACAGGGACCTAACTATGGCTACACCTTC
CASRLISQGPNYGYTF
>-|TRBJ2-7|-|TRBV27
TGTGCCAGCGGCCCCTATTCGGACAGCAGCTCCTACGAGCAGTACTTC
CASGPYSDSSSYEQYF
>TRBD1|TRBJ2-1|-|TRBV7-2
TGTGCCAGCAGCTTAGACACCCGACAGGGGAGTAGGTATAATGAGCAGTTCTTC
CASSLDTRQGSRYNEQFF
>TRBD1|TRBJ2-4|-|TRBV15
TGTGCCATCAGCAGAGATCGTGGGACAGGGGGCTTTGACATTCAGTACTTC
CAISRDRGTGGFDIQYF
>-|TRBJ2-1|-|TRBV6-1
TGTGCCAGCAGTGAAGAGGGGTGGGGGCTCGGCAATGAGCAGTTCTTC
CASSEEGWGLGNEQFF
>-|TRBJ1-2|few|TRBV7-9
TGTGCCAGCAGCTCACTTACCGACAGGAGATATGGCTACACCTTC
CASSSLTDRRYGYTF